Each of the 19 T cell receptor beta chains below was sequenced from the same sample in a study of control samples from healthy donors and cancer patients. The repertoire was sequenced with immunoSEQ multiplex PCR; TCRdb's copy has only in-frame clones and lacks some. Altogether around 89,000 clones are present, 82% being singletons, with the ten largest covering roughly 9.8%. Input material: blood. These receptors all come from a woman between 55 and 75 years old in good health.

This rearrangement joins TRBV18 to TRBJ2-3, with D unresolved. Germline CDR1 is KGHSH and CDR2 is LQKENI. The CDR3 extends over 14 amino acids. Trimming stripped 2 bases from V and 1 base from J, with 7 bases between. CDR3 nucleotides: TGTGCCAGCTCACCAACAGACGGCACAGATACGCAGTATTTT. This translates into CASSPTDGTDTQYF.

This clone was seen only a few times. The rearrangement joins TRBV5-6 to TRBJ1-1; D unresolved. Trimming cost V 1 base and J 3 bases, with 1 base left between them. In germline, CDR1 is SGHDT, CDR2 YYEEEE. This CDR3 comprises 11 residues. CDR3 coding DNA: TGTGCCAGCAGCTTGCACACTGAAGCTTTCTTT. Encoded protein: CASSLHTEAFF.

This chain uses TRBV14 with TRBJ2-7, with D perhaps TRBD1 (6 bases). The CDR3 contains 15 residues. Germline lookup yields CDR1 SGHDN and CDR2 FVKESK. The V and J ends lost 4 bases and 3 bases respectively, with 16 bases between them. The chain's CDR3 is CASSRTGTQYYEQYF. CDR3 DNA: TGTGCCAGCAGCCGCACCGGGACACAATACTACGAGCAGTACTTC.

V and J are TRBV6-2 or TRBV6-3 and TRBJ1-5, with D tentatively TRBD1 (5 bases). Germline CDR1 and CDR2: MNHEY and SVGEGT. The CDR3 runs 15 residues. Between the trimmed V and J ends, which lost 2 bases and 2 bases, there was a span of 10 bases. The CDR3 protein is CASSYGQGGNQPQHF. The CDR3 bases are TGTGCCAGCAGTTACGGTCAGGGAGGCAATCAGCCCCAGCATTTT.

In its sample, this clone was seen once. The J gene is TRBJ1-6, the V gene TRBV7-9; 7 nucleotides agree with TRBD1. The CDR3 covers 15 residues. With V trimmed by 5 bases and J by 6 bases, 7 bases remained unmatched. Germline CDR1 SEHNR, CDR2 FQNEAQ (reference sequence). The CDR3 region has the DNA TGTGCCAGCAGCGCCCCCGGGACAGCTAATTCACCCCTCCACTTT. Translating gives CASSAPGTANSPLHF. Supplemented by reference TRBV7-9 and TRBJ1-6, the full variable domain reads DTGVSQNPRHKITKRGQNVTFRCDPISEHNRLYWYRQTLGQGPEFLTYFQNEAQLEKSRLLSDRFSAERPKGSFSTLEIQRTEQGDSAMYLCASSAPGTANSPLHFGNGTRLTVT.

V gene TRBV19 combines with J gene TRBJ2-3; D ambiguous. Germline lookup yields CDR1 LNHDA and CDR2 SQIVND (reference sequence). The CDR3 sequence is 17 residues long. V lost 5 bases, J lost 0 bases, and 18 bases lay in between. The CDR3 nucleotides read TGTGCCAGTAGTGAATTCCTGCGAGAGACTAGCACAGATACGCAGTATTTT. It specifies CASSEFLRETSTDTQYF.

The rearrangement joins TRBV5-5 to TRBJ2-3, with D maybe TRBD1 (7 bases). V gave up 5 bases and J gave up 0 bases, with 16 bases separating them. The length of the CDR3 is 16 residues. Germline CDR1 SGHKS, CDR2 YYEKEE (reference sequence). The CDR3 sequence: CASSFAGGLSTDTQYF. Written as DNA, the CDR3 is TGTGCCAGCAGTTTTGCAGGGGGACTTAGCACAGATACGCAGTATTTT.

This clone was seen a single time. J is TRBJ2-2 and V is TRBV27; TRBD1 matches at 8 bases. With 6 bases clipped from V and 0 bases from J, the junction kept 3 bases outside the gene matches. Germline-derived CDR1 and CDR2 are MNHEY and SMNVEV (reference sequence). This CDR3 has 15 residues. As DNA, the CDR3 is TGTGCCAGCAGGGAGGACAGGGCGAACACCGGGGAGCTGTTTTTT. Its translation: CASREDRANTGELFF.

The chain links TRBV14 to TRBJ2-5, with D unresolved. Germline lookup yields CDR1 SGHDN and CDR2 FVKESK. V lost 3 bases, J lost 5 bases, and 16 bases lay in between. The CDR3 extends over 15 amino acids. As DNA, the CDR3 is TGTGCCAGCAGCCAGTTGGAGACCGGTTTTGAGACCCAGTACTTC. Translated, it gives CASSQLETGFETQYF.

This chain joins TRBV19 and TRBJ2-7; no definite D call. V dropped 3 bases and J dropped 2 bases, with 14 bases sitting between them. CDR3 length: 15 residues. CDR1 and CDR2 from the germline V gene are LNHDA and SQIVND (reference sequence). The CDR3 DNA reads TGTGCCAGTAGTATTGACCCGGACGGAGCCTACGAGCAGTACTTC. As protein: CASSIDPDGAYEQYF. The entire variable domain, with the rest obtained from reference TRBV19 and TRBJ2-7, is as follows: DGGITQSPKYLFRKEGQNVTLSCEQNLNHDAMYWYRQDPGQGLRLIYYSQIVNDFQKGDIAEGYSVSREKKESFPLTVTSAQKNPTAFYLCASSIDPDGAYEQYFGPGTRLTVT.

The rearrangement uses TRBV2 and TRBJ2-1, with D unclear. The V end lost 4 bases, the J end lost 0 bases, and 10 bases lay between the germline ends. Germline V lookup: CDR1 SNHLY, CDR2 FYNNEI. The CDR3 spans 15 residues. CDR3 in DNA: TGTGCCAGCAGTGTCCGCCAGGTCTCCTACAATGAGCAGTTCTTC. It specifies CASSVRQVSYNEQFF.

The CDR3 DNA follows: TGCGCCAGCAGCGCCGACAGCAACTATGGCTACACCTTC. Protein product: CASSADSNYGYTF. J is TRBJ1-2 and V is TRBV5-1, with D maybe TRBD1 (5 bases). CDR1 is SGHRS, CDR2 YFSETQ, per germline. Trimming left V 4 bases short and J 2 bases short, with 9 bases between. This CDR3 is 13 amino acids long.

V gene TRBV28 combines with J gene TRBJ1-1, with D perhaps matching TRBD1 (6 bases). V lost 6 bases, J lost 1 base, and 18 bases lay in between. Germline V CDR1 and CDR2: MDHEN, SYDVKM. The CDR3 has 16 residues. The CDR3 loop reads CASSPWAPTGNTEAFF. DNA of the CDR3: TGTGCCAGCAGCCCTTGGGCCCCGACAGGGAACACTGAAGCTTTCTTT.

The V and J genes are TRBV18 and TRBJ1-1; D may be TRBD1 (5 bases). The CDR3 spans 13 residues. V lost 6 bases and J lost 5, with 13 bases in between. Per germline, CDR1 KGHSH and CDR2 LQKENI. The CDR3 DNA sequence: TGTGCCAGCTCCGGTGGGGCCCAGACTGAAGCTTTCTTT. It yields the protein CASSGGAQTEAFF.

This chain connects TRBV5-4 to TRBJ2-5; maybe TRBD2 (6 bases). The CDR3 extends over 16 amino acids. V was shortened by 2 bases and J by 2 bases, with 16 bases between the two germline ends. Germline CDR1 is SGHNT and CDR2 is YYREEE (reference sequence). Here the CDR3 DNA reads TGTGCCAGCAGCTTTCCGGGCCCCCGGGGGCAAGAGACCCAGTACTTC. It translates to CASSFPGPRGQETQYF.

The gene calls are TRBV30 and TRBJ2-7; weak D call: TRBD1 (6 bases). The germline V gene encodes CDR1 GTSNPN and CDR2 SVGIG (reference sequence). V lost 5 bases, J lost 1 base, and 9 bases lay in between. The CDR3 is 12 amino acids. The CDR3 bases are TGTGCCTGGTACAGGGATTCCTACGAGCAGTACTTC. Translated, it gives CAWYRDSYEQYF.

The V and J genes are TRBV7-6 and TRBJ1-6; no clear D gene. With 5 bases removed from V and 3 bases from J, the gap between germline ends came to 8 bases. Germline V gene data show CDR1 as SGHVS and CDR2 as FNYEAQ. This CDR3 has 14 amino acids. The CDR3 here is CASSLQIYNSPLHF. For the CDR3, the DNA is TGTGCCAGCAGCCTCCAGATCTATAATTCACCCCTCCACTTT.

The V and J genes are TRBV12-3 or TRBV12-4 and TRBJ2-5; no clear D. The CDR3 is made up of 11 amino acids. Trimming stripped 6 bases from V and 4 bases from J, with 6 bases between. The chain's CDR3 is CASRTSETQYF. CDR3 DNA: TGTGCCAGCAGAACCTCAGAGACCCAGTACTTC.

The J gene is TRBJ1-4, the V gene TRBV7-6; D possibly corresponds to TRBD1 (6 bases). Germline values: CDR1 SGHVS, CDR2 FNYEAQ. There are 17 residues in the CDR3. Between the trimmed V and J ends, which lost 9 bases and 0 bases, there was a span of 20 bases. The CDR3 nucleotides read TGTGCCAGGGGGGAGGACAGTGACGAAGCAACTAATGAAAAACTGTTTTTT. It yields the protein CARGEDSDEATNEKLFF.